This T cell receptor (beta chain) stems from a study of CD8 T cell repertoires and HIV-1 epitope variants (dated by TCRdb to the early 2020s). Context from the whole study: Twenty-five peptides representing autologous and known Gag and Nef epitope variants were each used to stimulate T cells in separate culture wells. T cells were enriched with the EasySep Human T Cell Enrichment Kit and co-cultured with equal numbers of autologous T cell-negative cells as antigen-presenting cells. Cultures were maintained for 10 days in IMDM with gentamicin, and half-media changes adding IL-2, IL-7 and IL-15 were performed on days 3 and 7. Tested epitopes included three Gag epitope families and Nef HW9 and YT9. An aliquot of 1M T cells was saved as an uncultured baseline condition, separate from the 75 to 100 T cell cultures. A total of about 87 T cell cultures were run, with each culture condition done in triplicate except for one peptide, which was done in duplicate. A CMV, EBV and flu peptide pool, the Ebola AY9 epitope as negative control, and a no-peptide well were included as control conditions.

TCR beta CDR3 regions were sequenced at survey depth on the immunoSEQ platform. The QIAamp DNA micro kit was used to extract genomic DNA from every cultured and uncultured CD8+ T cell population. On the study's bioinformatics: Samples with under 5,000 productive reads were excluded, and this exclusion removed about 6.5% of the 75 HIV peptide-stimulated cultures. Sequences were trimmed to CDR3 by a MANAFEST web app, and nonproductive sequences, CDR3s under 5 amino acids, and sequences not starting with C or ending with F/W were removed. For a clonotype to count as antigen-specific, the clonotype had to expand relative to the no-peptide control in at least 2 of 3 replicates at FDR 0.01, and only within one epitope family. A specific clonotype also had to show a frequency at least fivefold higher than in wells stimulated with peptides from other epitope families. TCRdb re-hosts the immuneACCESS table, in-frame sequences only. Its copies lack some clones; in the studies checked, an unresolved V gene accounts for under half of them, and the cause for the rest is not known. V and J calls and clone size come straight from that table; D and trimming were deduced from the DNA. The sample table lists approximately 90,000 clones, roughly 77% of them with a count of one. Clones ranked in the top ten supply roughly 26% of the sample.

Regarding this clone: Which antigen it targets is not known. Base qualities are not at hand, and no much larger clone is one base apart.

Points the paper makes about the study in general: About five clonotypes recognized the Nef KF9 family and one clonotype recognized the HW9 family, while no responses to the TAALDMSHF plasma variant were seen. The assay identified only TCR beta chains and indicated proliferation to antigen, not T cell function or cytokine profile. The study identified about nine antigen-specific TCR beta clonotypes, more than 5 of which appeared to be cross-reactive for autologous or known escape epitope variants.

The EasySep Human CD8+ T Cell Enrichment Kit was used on day 10 to isolate CD8+ T cells from every culture. The specimen sequenced was uncultured baseline CD8+ T cells from peripheral blood mononuclear cells (PBMCs). The clonotype was recovered from a male donor with HIV.

The DNA sequence is TGTGCTAGTGGGGCGACAGGGGACTATGGCTACACCTTC. Its protein is CASGATGDYGYTF. The sequence joins TRBV12-5 to TRBJ1-2; 8 middle bases align to TRBD1. The germline V gene gives CDR1 as LGHNT and CDR2 as FRNRAP. The CDR3 runs 13 residues from the cysteine to the phenylalanine. This entry keeps only the CDR3 DNA: 39 bases, framed from base 1. Clipping removes 6 bases from V and 3 bases from J, with 3 as the unmatched junction base count.